A single sample is the source of the 32 T cell receptor beta chains below, sequenced in a study of OX40 agonist ivuxolimab in advanced cancers. Profiling relied on immunoSEQ multiplex PCR, and the TCRdb table lists in-frame clones only, not all of them. Of tens of thousands of clones listed, more than 85% are singletons. Sequencing used CD4+ or CD8+ T cells sorted from blood, obtained in a trial of the OX40 agonist ivuxolimab. The source is an adult with an advanced solid tumor such as melanoma, head and neck, liver or kidney cancer.

The chain has TRBV27 and TRBJ1-1; D unresolved. V lost 2 bases to trimming and J lost 8 bases, with 12 bases between them. Germline V gene data show CDR1 as MNHEY and CDR2 as SMNVEV (reference sequence). The CDR3 contains 13 residues. CDR3 region: CASSLGQVSEAFF. The CDR3 region has the DNA TGTGCCAGCAGTTTAGGGCAGGTCAGCGAAGCTTTCTTT.

This chain connects TRBV13 to TRBJ1-4, with 7 bases lining up with TRBD1. The J segment lost 11 bases and the V segment lost 4 bases, leaving 10 bases of the junction unmatched. CDR3 length equals 14 residues. In germline, CDR1 is PRHDT, CDR2 FYEKMQ (reference sequence). CDR3 bases: TGTGCCAGCAGCTCAGGGGGGCTCGCAAAGAAACTGTTTTTT. Protein product: CASSSGGLAKKLFF. The full variable domain, rest sourced from reference TRBV13 and TRBJ1-4, is AAGVIQSPRHLIKEKRETATLKCYPIPRHDTVYWYQQGPGQDPQFLISFYEKMQSDKGSIPDRFSAQQFSDYHSELNMSSLELGDSALYFCASSSGGLAKKLFFGSGTQLSVL.

The V call is TRBV27, the J call TRBJ2-7; 7 nucleotides match TRBD1. Germline assignment: CDR1 MNHEY and CDR2 SMNVEV (reference sequence). The length of the CDR3 is 16 residues. With 5 bases clipped from V and 3 bases from J, the junction kept 13 bases outside the gene matches. The CDR3 DNA reads as TGTGCCAGCAGTCCTGGGACAGAACGAAACGACTACGAGCAGTACTTC. Residues: CASSPGTERNDYEQYF.

V usage is TRBV6-6 and J usage is TRBJ2-7; unclear D gene. This CDR3 is 12 amino acids long. CDR1 MNHNY and CDR2 SVGAGI come from the germline V gene (reference sequence). V was clipped by 2 bases and J by 10 bases, with 12 bases between them. This CDR3 is CASSYPGFFQYF. CDR3 in DNA: TGTGCCAGCAGTTACCCCGGGTTTTTTCAGTACTTC.

This chain connects TRBV15 to TRBJ2-6, with a tentative D call TRBD1 (5 bases). The ends were cut back, 5 bases at V and 2 bases at J, with 13 bases in the middle. The CDR3 has 16 amino acids. CDR1 is LNHNV and CDR2 is YYDKDF in the germline V gene (reference sequence). The CDR3 region is CATSPSTGTGANVLTF. CDR3 in DNA: TGTGCCACCAGCCCCTCAACAGGTACTGGGGCCAACGTCCTGACTTTC. Using reference TRBV15 and TRBJ2-6 for the parts outside the CDR3, the full variable domain is DAMVIQNPRYQVTQFGKPVTLSCSQTLNHNVMYWYQQKSSQAPKLLFHYYDKDFNNEADTPDNFQSRRPNTSFCFLDIRSPGLGDTAMYLCATSPSTGTGANVLTFGAGSRLTVL.

The chain couples TRBV18 to TRBJ2-5; D is undetermined. Germline lookup yields CDR1 KGHSH and CDR2 LQKENI. CDR3 size: 12 residues. V shed 5 bases and J shed 5 bases, with 9 bases lying between them. CDR3 loop: CASSDKAETQYF. In nucleotides, the CDR3 is TGTGCCAGCTCAGATAAGGCGGAGACCCAGTACTTC.

The chain couples TRBV9 to TRBJ1-4; no reliable D call. The CDR3 has 15 amino acids. Germline V lookup: CDR1 SGDLS, CDR2 YYNGEE. V was cut by 4 bases and J by 0 bases, with 10 bases left in between. This CDR3 reads CASSPRSATNEKLFF. CDR3 sequence (DNA): TGTGCCAGCAGCCCCAGGTCGGCAACTAATGAAAAACTGTTTTTT.

The chain uses TRBV5-6 and TRBJ2-3; D remains ambiguous. Trimming took off 1 base at V and 3 bases at J, with 3 bases between the two ends. The CDR3 sequence is 12 residues long. The germline CDR1 and CDR2 sequences are SGHDT and YYEEEE. CDR3 in amino acids: CASSLKTDTQYF. The CDR3 nucleotides are TGTGCCAGCAGCTTGAAAACAGATACGCAGTATTTT. The entire variable domain, with the rest obtained from reference TRBV5-6 and TRBJ2-3, is as follows: DAGVTQSPTHLIKTRGQQVTLRCSPKSGHDTVSWYQQALGQGPQFIFQYYEEEERQRGNFPDRFSGHQFPNYSSELNVNALLLGDSALYLCASSLKTDTQYFGPGTRLTVL.

V gene TRBV7-6 combines with J gene TRBJ2-7; possibly TRBD1 for D (5 bases). Germline CDR1 SGHVS, CDR2 FNYEAQ. The germline V and J ends were trimmed by 1 base and 0 bases, with 10 bases remaining between them. The CDR3 totals 15 residues. The CDR3 protein is CASSLDPGFSYEQYF. The CDR3 nucleotides read TGTGCCAGCAGCTTAGACCCAGGGTTCTCCTACGAGCAGTACTTC.

The rearrangement uses TRBV2 and TRBJ1-2, with a possible D match to TRBD1 (6 bases). The V and J ends lost 7 bases and 4 bases respectively, with 10 bases between them. The CDR3 is 12 residues long. CDR1 is SNHLY and CDR2 is FYNNEI in the germline V gene. In nucleotides, the CDR3 is TGTGCCAGCATAGGACAGACCTATGGCTACACCTTC. This codes for CASIGQTYGYTF.

The chain has TRBV29-1 and TRBJ2-7; TRBD1 matches at 12 bases. Trimming removed 3 bases from V and 4 bases from J; junction bases left unmatched: 4. CDR1 SQVTM and CDR2 ANQGSEA come from the germline V gene. The CDR3 runs to 14 residues. Here the CDR3 reads CSVDRGQGAYEQYF. The CDR3 nucleotides read TGCAGCGTTGATAGGGGACAGGGGGCTTACGAGCAGTACTTC.

This clone was counted between two and nine times. The V call is TRBV5-4, the J call TRBJ2-7, with 7 nucleotides matching TRBD1. The germline gives CDR1 SGHNT, CDR2 YYREEE (reference sequence). V lost 3 bases to trimming and J lost 2 bases; unmatched junction nucleotides: 5. The CDR3 contains 14 residues. The CDR3 DNA reads TGTGCCAGCAGCTCCTGGGACAGAGCCTACGAGCAGTACTTC. This translates into CASSSWDRAYEQYF.

The chain is built from TRBV19 and TRBJ2-7; D assignment may be TRBD1 or TRBD2 (5 bases each). Trimming cost V 8 bases and J 4 bases, with 21 bases left between them. The CDR3 contains 15 residues. Looked up from germline, CDR1 is LNHDA and CDR2 is SQIVND (reference sequence). CDR3 amino acids: CASQEGRGALYEQYF. CDR3 in DNA: TGTGCCAGTCAAGAGGGGAGAGGGGCCCTGTACGAGCAGTACTTC.

The chain has TRBV4-3 and TRBJ1-2; D ambiguous. CDR1 is LGHNA, CDR2 YSLEER, per germline. The CDR3 loop spans 13 amino acids. Trimming shortened V by 2 bases and J by 4 bases, and 8 bases separated the two germline ends. The CDR3 protein is CASSQSNFYGYTF. CDR3 coding DNA: TGCGCCAGCAGCCAATCAAACTTCTATGGCTACACCTTC.

CDR3 region: CASSQEQGNQETQYF. The CDR3 DNA reads as TGCGCCAGCAGCCAGGAACAGGGAAACCAAGAGACCCAGTACTTC. The rearrangement uses TRBV4-1 and TRBJ2-5, with D tentatively TRBD1 (6 bases). Germline V CDR1 and CDR2: MGHRA, YSYEKL. V was shortened by 3 bases and J by 0 bases, with 11 bases between the two germline ends. This CDR3 is built from 15 residues.

This clone has a single count. This chain joins TRBV6-6 and TRBJ2-7, with D unclear. V was trimmed by 5 bases and J by 0 bases, leaving 5 bases between them. CDR1 and CDR2 from the germline V gene are MNHNY and SVGAGI (reference sequence). The CDR3 length is 12 residues. The CDR3 DNA sequence: TGTGCCAGCAGTCCGAGCTCCTACGAGCAGTACTTC. It codes for CASSPSSYEQYF.

V usage is TRBV7-8 and J usage is TRBJ2-3; D uncertain. Trimming removed 0 bases from V and 1 base from J, with 14 bases in between. In germline, CDR1 is SGHVS, CDR2 FQNEAQ. This CDR3 region has 17 residues. CDR3 nucleotide sequence: TGTGCCAGCAGCTTAGCGAAGGTTGCGACCGGCACAGATACGCAGTATTTT. Its translation: CASSLAKVATGTDTQYF.

The V call is TRBV15, the J call TRBJ2-5; D is possibly TRBD1 (5 bases). Trimming removed 1 base from V and 2 bases from J, with 5 bases in between. Germline CDR1 reads LNHNV; CDR2 reads YYDKDF (reference sequence). This CDR3 has 13 amino acids. The CDR3 here is CATSRGQQETQYF. CDR3 DNA sequence: TGTGCCACCAGCAGAGGACAGCAAGAGACCCAGTACTTC.

This sequence joins TRBV10-3 and TRBJ1-1, with D possibly matching TRBD1 (6 bases). V was cut by 4 bases and J by 4 bases, with 13 bases left in between. The CDR3 sequence is 14 residues long. Per the germline V gene, CDR1 is ENHRY and CDR2 is SYGVKD. CDR3 nucleotides: TGTGCCATCAGTGCAAGACCAGGGGTCACTGAAGCTTTCTTT. Protein sequence: CAISARPGVTEAFF.

This clone was observed a handful of times. The CDR3 region has the DNA TGTGCCAGCAGCGTACCCGTTGGGGGGCCCGATGGCTACACCTTC. It specifies CASSVPVGGPDGYTF. The chain is built from TRBV9 and TRBJ1-2, with D maybe TRBD1 (6 bases). Trimming removed 1 base at V and 6 bases at J, with 16 bases between. CDR1 is SGDLS and CDR2 is YYNGEE in the germline V gene. The CDR3 length is 15 residues.

This chain uses TRBV7-2 with TRBJ2-7; D call uncertain. V was shortened by 4 bases and J by 1 base, with 5 bases between the two germline ends. The CDR3 has 12 residues. Per the germline V gene, CDR1 is SGHTA and CDR2 is FQGNSA. The CDR3 nucleotides are TGTGCCAGCAGCTCCACATCCTACGAGCAGTACTTC. As protein: CASSSTSYEQYF.

This chain connects TRBV14 to TRBJ2-1, with 11 bases identical to TRBD1. This CDR3 region has 17 residues. The germline V gene has CDR1 SGHDN and CDR2 FVKESK. Trimming removed 1 base from V and 1 base from J; junction bases left unmatched: 3. CDR3 sequence reads: CASSQGTGGISYNEQFF. CDR3 DNA sequence: TGTGCCAGCAGCCAAGGGACAGGGGGCATATCCTACAATGAGCAGTTCTTC.

The V and J genes are TRBV7-6 and TRBJ2-7; 9 bases match TRBD2. This CDR3 is built from 16 residues. After removal of 2 bases from V and 5 bases from J, the junction contained 10 bases not matched to a gene. CDR1 SGHVS and CDR2 FNYEAQ come from the germline V gene. In nucleotides, the CDR3 is TGTGCCAGCAGCTTATCGCTGGGACTAGCAAATAACGAGCAGTACTTC. This gives the protein CASSLSLGLANNEQYF.

This clone came up once. This chain links TRBV4-1 with TRBJ2-1; 7 bases line up with TRBD1. Germline trimming cut 2 bases from V and 2 bases from J; bases unmatched to any gene: 3. This CDR3 is built from 15 residues. Germline V CDR1 and CDR2: MGHRA, YSYEKL. CDR3 DNA: TGCGCCAGCAGCCAACTCAGGGGGACCTACAATGAGCAGTTCTTC. The encoded protein is CASSQLRGTYNEQFF.

The chain employs TRBV10-2 and TRBJ2-7; 10 bases are shared with TRBD1. This CDR3 has 14 amino acids. CDR1 and CDR2 from the germline V gene are WSHSY and SAAADI. V gave up 5 bases and J gave up 1 base; unmatched junction bases: 2. The CDR3 sequence: CASSWTGGSYEQYF. CDR3 DNA: TGCGCCAGCAGTTGGACAGGGGGATCCTACGAGCAGTACTTC.

The chain uses TRBV10-3 and TRBJ2-7; D is unclear. The germline gives CDR1 ENHRY, CDR2 SYGVKD. The length of the CDR3 is 12 residues. Deletions cut 4 bases from V and 5 bases from J, with 9 bases between. The CDR3 protein is CAISVGGDEQYF. The DNA of the CDR3 is TGTGCCATCAGTGTAGGTGGAGACGAGCAGTACTTC.

The gene calls are TRBV15 and TRBJ1-2, with unresolved D. CDR1 and CDR2 (germline): LNHNV, YYDKDF (reference sequence). This CDR3 comprises 11 residues. Trimming removed 9 bases at V and 7 bases at J, with 12 bases between. The CDR3 region has the DNA TGTGCCACAGGGTTTAGAGGTGGCTACACCTTC. Its translation is CATGFRGGYTF.

This clone was seen only once. V and J are TRBV4-1 and TRBJ1-5, with D tentatively TRBD1 (6 bases). The CDR3 totals 14 residues. V was clipped by 4 bases and J by 6 bases, with 13 bases between them. Germline values: CDR1 MGHRA, CDR2 YSYEKL. CDR3 DNA sequence: TGCGCCAGCAGCCTCCGACAGGAGGGTCAGCCCCAGCATTTT. Its translation: CASSLRQEGQPQHF.

As to this clone: Distinct nucleotide sequences in the sample also encode this CDR3. The rearrangement links TRBV2 to TRBJ2-7; D ambiguous. Germline V CDR1 and CDR2: SNHLY, FYNNEI. The V gene lost 3 bases and the J gene lost 3 bases, with 0 bases spanning the gap. The CDR3 extends over 10 amino acids. CDR3 sequence: CASSDYEQYF. The CDR3, as DNA: TGTGCCAGCAGTGACTACGAGCAGTACTTC.

The chain joins TRBV15 to TRBJ1-5; D is uncertain. This CDR3 is built from 14 residues. CDR1 and CDR2 from the germline V gene are LNHNV and YYDKDF (reference sequence). The ends were cut back, 0 bases at V and 3 bases at J, with 6 bases in the middle. This CDR3 is CATSREGNNQPQHF. The CDR3 bases are TGTGCCACCAGCAGAGAGGGGAACAATCAGCCCCAGCATTTT. Using reference TRBV15 and TRBJ1-5 for the parts outside the CDR3, the full variable domain is DAMVIQNPRYQVTQFGKPVTLSCSQTLNHNVMYWYQQKSSQAPKLLFHYYDKDFNNEADTPDNFQSRRPNTSFCFLDIRSPGLGDTAMYLCATSREGNNQPQHFGDGTRLSIL.

J is TRBJ2-1 and V is TRBV30; possible D gene TRBD1, 6 bases. The V gene lost 1 base and the J gene lost 2 bases, with 21 bases spanning the gap. This CDR3 spans 18 amino acids. Germline lookup yields CDR1 GTSNPN and CDR2 SVGIG (reference sequence). The DNA of the CDR3 is TGTGCCTGGAGTGGATTCCGGGACATTAAGGGGACCTACAATGAGCAGTTCTTC. This codes for CAWSGFRDIKGTYNEQFF. Using reference TRBV30 and TRBJ2-1 for the parts outside the CDR3, the full variable domain is SQTIHQWPATLVQPVGSPLSLECTVEGTSNPNLYWYRQAAGRGLQLLFYSVGIGQISSEVPQNLSASRPQDRQFILSSKKLLLSDSGFYLCAWSGFRDIKGTYNEQFFGPGTRLTVL.

J is TRBJ2-7 and V is TRBV7-6; TRBD1 matches at 7 bases. Trimming took 5 bases from V and 3 from J; bases not matched to a gene: 4. Germline CDR1 and CDR2: SGHVS and FNYEAQ. The CDR3 is 13 amino acids. The CDR3 here is CASSPGQLYEQYF. In DNA form, the CDR3 reads TGTGCCAGCAGCCCGGGACAGCTCTACGAGCAGTACTTC.